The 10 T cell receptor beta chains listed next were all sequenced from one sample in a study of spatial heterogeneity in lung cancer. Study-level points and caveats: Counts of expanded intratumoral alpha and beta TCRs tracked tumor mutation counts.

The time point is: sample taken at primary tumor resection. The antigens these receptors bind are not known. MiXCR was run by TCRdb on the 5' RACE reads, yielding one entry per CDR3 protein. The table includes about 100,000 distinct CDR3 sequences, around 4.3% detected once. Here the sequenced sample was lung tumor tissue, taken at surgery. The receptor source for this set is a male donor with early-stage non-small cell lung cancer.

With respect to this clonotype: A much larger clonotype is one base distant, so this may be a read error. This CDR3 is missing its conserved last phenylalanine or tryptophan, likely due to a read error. The CDR3 sequence: CASSYNTDTQYY. In DNA, the CDR3 is TGTGCCAGCAGCTACAACACAGATACGCAGTATTAT. The V and J genes are TRBV5-5 and TRBJ2-3; D remains unclear. Germline CDR1 and CDR2: SGHKS and YYEKEE (reference sequence). CDR3 length equals 12 residues. V was clipped by 3 bases and J by 2 bases, with 4 bases between them.

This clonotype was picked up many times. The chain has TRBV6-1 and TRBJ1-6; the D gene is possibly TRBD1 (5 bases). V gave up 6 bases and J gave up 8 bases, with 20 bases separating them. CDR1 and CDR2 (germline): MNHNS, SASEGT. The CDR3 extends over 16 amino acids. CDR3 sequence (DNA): TGTGCCAGCAGAAGTCGTTTGCAGGGTGAGGATTCACCCCTCCACTTT. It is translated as CASRSRLQGEDSPLHF.

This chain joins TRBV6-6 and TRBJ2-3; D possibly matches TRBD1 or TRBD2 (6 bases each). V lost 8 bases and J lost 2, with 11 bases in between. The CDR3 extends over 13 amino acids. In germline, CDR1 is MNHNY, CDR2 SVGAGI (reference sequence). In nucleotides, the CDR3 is TGTGCCAGCGGAAGGGGGGCCACAGATACGCAGTATTTT. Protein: CASGRGATDTQYF.

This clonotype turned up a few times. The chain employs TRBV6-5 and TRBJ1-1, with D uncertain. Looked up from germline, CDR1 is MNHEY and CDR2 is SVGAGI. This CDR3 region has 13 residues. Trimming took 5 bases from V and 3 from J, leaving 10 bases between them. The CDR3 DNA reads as TGTGCCAGCAGTCAACAAATAGACACTGAAGCTTTCTTT. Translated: CASSQQIDTEAFF.

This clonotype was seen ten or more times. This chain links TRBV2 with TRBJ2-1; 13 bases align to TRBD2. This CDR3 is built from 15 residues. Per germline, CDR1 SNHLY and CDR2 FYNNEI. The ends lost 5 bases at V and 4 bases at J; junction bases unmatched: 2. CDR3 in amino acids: CASSMGLAGYNEQFF. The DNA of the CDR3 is TGTGCCAGCAGTATGGGACTAGCGGGGTACAATGAGCAGTTCTTC.

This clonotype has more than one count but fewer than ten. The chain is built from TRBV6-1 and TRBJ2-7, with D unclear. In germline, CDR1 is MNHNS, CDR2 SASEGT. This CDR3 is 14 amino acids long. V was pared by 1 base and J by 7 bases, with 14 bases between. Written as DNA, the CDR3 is TGTGCCAGCAGTGAAGGGAAATACTACGTGGAGCAGTACTTC. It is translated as CASSEGKYYVEQYF.

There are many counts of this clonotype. CDR3 nucleotide sequence: TGTGCCAGCAGTTCCCTAACTCCCGATCTCATGAACACTGAAGCTTTCTTT. It specifies CASSSLTPDLMNTEAFF. This sequence joins TRBV6-5 and TRBJ1-1; D is unresolved. There are 17 residues in the CDR3. Germline CDR1 reads MNHEY; CDR2 reads SVGAGI. The V gene lost 4 bases and the J gene lost 0 bases, with 18 bases spanning the gap.

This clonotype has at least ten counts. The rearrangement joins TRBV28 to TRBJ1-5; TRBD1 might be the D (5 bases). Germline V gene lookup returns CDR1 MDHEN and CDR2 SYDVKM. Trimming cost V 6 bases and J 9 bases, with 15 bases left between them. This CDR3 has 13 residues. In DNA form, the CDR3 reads TGTGCCAGCAGCCGGGACCCAGCTTGGCCCCAGCATTTT. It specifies CASSRDPAWPQHF.

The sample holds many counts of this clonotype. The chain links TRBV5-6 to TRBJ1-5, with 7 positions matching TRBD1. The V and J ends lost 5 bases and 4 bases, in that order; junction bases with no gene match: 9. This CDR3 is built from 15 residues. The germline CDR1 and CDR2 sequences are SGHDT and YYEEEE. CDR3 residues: CASSQTGRPNQPQHF. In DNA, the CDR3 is TGTGCCAGCAGTCAGACAGGGAGGCCAAATCAGCCCCAGCATTTT. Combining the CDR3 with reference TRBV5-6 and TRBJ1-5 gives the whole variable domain DAGVTQSPTHLIKTRGQQVTLRCSPKSGHDTVSWYQQALGQGPQFIFQYYEEEERQRGNFPDRFSGHQFPNYSSELNVNALLLGDSALYLCASSQTGRPNQPQHFGDGTRLSIL.

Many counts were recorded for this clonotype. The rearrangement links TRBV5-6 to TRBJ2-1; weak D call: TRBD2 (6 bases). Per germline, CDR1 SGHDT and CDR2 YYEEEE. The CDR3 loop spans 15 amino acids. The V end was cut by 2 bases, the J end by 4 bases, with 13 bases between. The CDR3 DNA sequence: TGTGCCAGCAGCTTTGGAGGGTTGTCGTACAATGAGCAGTTCTTC. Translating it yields CASSFGGLSYNEQFF.